The 21 T cell receptor beta chains below all came from one sample that was sequenced in a study of CD8+CD57+ T cells in acquired aplastic anemia. Genomic DNA templated the TCR beta VDJ and CDR3 profiling. TCRdb analysed the reads with MiXCR anew, one entry per CDR3 protein. The sample consists of 150,000 or so distinct CDR3 sequences, around 50% of them appearing once. For sequencing, patients were chosen who had shown expansion of CD8+CD57+ cells by flow cytometry. Sequenced input: sorted CD4+, CD8+, or CD8+CD57+ T cells (not recorded which) from PBMCs. The receptors stem from a human donor with aplastic anemia.

The CDR3 nucleotides read TGCAGTGCTAGAGATCTTGCCTCCTACGAGCAGTACTTC. Translating gives CSARDLASYEQYF. This chain links TRBV20-1 with TRBJ2-7; D is uncertain. Germline CDR1 reads DFQATT; CDR2 reads SNEGSKA (reference sequence). CDR3 length equals 13 residues. Trimming left V 0 bases short and J 0 bases short, with 6 bases between.

The genes are TRBV15 and TRBJ2-2; no reliable D call. V was pared by 0 bases and J by 7 bases, with 6 bases between. CDR3 size: 13 residues. Germline V gene sequence: CDR1 LNHNV, CDR2 YYDKDF (reference sequence). In DNA, the CDR3 is TGTGCCACCAGCAGAGATCGGCTCGGGGAGCTGTTTTTT. Protein product: CATSRDRLGELFF.

V gene TRBV25-1 combines with J gene TRBJ2-3; the D gene is possibly TRBD2 (5 bases). The CDR3 contains 18 residues. Trimming took 0 bases from V and 1 from J, leaving 17 bases between them. Germline values: CDR1 MGHDK, CDR2 SYGVNS. In nucleotides, the CDR3 is TGTGCCAGCAGTGAATATATACGGGGAATCCAAGGCACAGATACGCAGTATTTT. As protein: CASSEYIRGIQGTDTQYF.

The chain has TRBV24-1 and TRBJ2-7; 9 bases are a match to TRBD1. The CDR3 is made up of 16 amino acids. With 5 bases clipped from V and 2 bases from J, the junction kept 9 bases outside the gene matches. Germline values: CDR1 KGHDR, CDR2 SFDVKD. CDR3 sequence: CATSGRDRVLTYEQYF. The CDR3 nucleotides are TGTGCCACCAGTGGTAGGGACAGGGTACTAACCTACGAGCAGTACTTC.

This clonotype has more than one count but fewer than ten. The chain carries TRBV5-4 and TRBJ2-4; D is ambiguous. Between the trimmed V and J ends, which lost 0 bases and 1 base, there was a span of 11 bases. The germline gives CDR1 SGHNT, CDR2 YYREEE (reference sequence). This CDR3 has 16 residues. CDR3 amino acids: CASSLGGWDAKNIQYF. CDR3 bases: TGTGCCAGCAGCTTGGGTGGCTGGGATGCCAAAAACATTCAGTACTTC.

This clonotype was seen many times. The CDR3 bases are TGTGCCAGCAGTTCCTGGACAGACGTTCGGGCTTTCTTT. Translating it yields CASSSWTDVRAFF. The rearrangement links TRBV12-3 or TRBV12-4 to TRBJ1-1; possibly TRBD1 for D (6 bases). V lost 4 bases to trimming and J lost 11 bases, with 17 bases between them. This CDR3 has 13 amino acids.

Concerning this clonotype itself: With a much larger clone just one base away, this may be a read error. The rearrangement uses TRBV7-9 and TRBJ1-4, with D maybe TRBD1 (6 bases). Per germline, CDR1 SEHNR and CDR2 FQNEAQ (reference sequence). The CDR3 runs to 15 residues. The CDR3 nucleotides are TGTGCCAGCAGCCTGGAGGGTGGGGGCAATGAAAAACTGTCTTTT. Translated, it gives CASSLEGGGNEKLSF.

This chain links TRBV20-1 with TRBJ2-4; D is ambiguous. The CDR3 is 12 residues long. Trimming left V 8 bases short and J 0 bases short, with 8 bases between. Germline CDR1 and CDR2: DFQATT and SNEGSKA (reference sequence). CDR3 nucleotides: TGCAGTTTACAGCTAGCCAAAAACATTCAGTACTTC. As protein: CSLQLAKNIQYF.

This clonotype was detected ten times or more. This sequence joins TRBV29-1 and TRBJ2-3; tentative D call: TRBD2 (6 bases). CDR3 length equals 14 residues. V dropped 6 bases and J dropped 3 bases, with 16 bases sitting between them. Looked up from germline, CDR1 is SQVTM and CDR2 is ANQGSEA. The CDR3 here is CSVALGLRTDTQYF. Written as DNA, the CDR3 is TGCAGCGTCGCCCTGGGACTGAGAACAGATACGCAGTATTTT.

This sequence joins TRBV30 and TRBJ1-6; tentative D call: TRBD1 (5 bases). Trimming stripped 2 bases from V and 7 bases from J, with 15 bases between. The CDR3 sequence is 15 residues long. Germline V CDR1 and CDR2: GTSNPN, SVGIG (reference sequence). The CDR3 region is CAWSPLDKRNSPLHF. The CDR3 DNA is TGTGCCTGGAGTCCCCTGGACAAGAGAAATTCACCCCTCCACTTT.

This clonotype has a count of ten or more. A read error may be the cause here, since a much bigger clone is one base away. V is TRBV7-6 and J is TRBJ2-7, with D unclear. The CDR3 runs 12 residues. Germline CDR1 SGHVS, CDR2 FNYEAQ. The V gene lost 5 bases and the J gene lost 6 bases, with 11 bases spanning the gap. CDR3 DNA sequence: TGTGCCAGCAGCCCCCATCTCTCCGAGCAGTACTTC. Translating gives CASSPHLSEQYF. Looking up the rest from reference TRBV7-6 and TRBJ2-7 gives the full variable domain: GAGVSQSPRYKVTKRGQDVALRCDPISGHVSLYWYRQALGQGPEFLTYFNYEAQQDKSGLPNDRFSAERPEGSISTLTIQRTEQRDSAMYRCASSPHLSEQYFGPGTRLTVT.

J is TRBJ1-1 and V is TRBV19; D might be TRBD1 (5 bases). Germline CDR1 and CDR2: LNHDA and SQIVND (reference sequence). There are 14 residues in the CDR3. Trimming took 2 bases from V and 1 from J, leaving 8 bases between them. DNA for the CDR3: TGTGCCAGTAGTATACAGGGCCCGAACACTGAAGCTTTCTTT. Translating it yields CASSIQGPNTEAFF.

This clonotype was seen a handful of times. This chain connects TRBV28 to TRBJ2-7; weak D call: TRBD1 (6 bases). V lost 4 bases and J lost 5, with 21 bases in between. From germline, CDR1 is MDHEN and CDR2 SYDVKM. The CDR3 is 16 residues long. CDR3 loop: CASSSYGTKGNHEQYF. CDR3 coding DNA: TGTGCCAGCAGTTCATACGGGACAAAAGGGAACCACGAGCAGTACTTC.

This clonotype has a count of ten or more. This chain links TRBV29-1 with TRBJ1-3; D perhaps matches TRBD1 (6 bases). CDR3 length: 13 residues. Trimming removed 7 bases at V and 4 bases at J, with 14 bases between. Germline CDR1 and CDR2: SQVTM and ANQGSEA. Here the CDR3 reads CSAIQGTGNTIYF. CDR3 DNA: TGCAGCGCCATACAGGGCACAGGAAACACCATATATTTT.

The rearrangement links TRBV2 to TRBJ2-7, with D possibly being TRBD2 (6 bases). V dropped 0 bases and J dropped 6 bases, with 9 bases sitting between them. The germline gives CDR1 SNHLY, CDR2 FYNNEI. The CDR3 loop spans 13 amino acids. CDR3 protein: CASSEAGGTEQYF. The DNA of the CDR3 is TGTGCCAGCAGTGAAGCTGGGGGGACCGAGCAGTACTTC.

In its sample, this clonotype was seen many times. This CDR3 reads CASSLGPPGAADTQYF. The CDR3, as DNA: TGTGCCAGCAGCTTAGGCCCACCGGGGGCGGCAGATACGCAGTATTTT. The chain combines TRBV11-2 with TRBJ2-3; D might be TRBD1 or TRBD2, each matching 6 bases. V was clipped by 1 base and J by 4 bases, with 15 bases between them. In germline, CDR1 is SGHAT, CDR2 FQNNGV. This CDR3 region has 16 residues.

The chain uses TRBV20-1 and TRBJ1-1, with a tentative D call TRBD1 (6 bases). The V and J ends lost 3 bases and 3 bases respectively, with 8 bases between them. CDR3 length: 12 residues. Germline CDR1 is DFQATT and CDR2 is SNEGSKA (reference sequence). The CDR3 bases are TGCAGTGCTAGCAGGGGAGACACTGAAGCTTTCTTT. Residues: CSASRGDTEAFF.

This clonotype was observed at least ten times. This sequence joins TRBV18 and TRBJ2-7, with D uncertain. The V and J ends lost 2 bases and 0 bases respectively, with 5 bases between them. There are 13 residues in the CDR3. Germline CDR1 KGHSH, CDR2 LQKENI. CDR3 residues: CASSPAFSYEQYF. For the CDR3, the DNA is TGTGCCAGCTCACCAGCTTTCTCCTACGAGCAGTACTTC.

This clonotype came up once. A clone one base away is much larger, so this may be a read error. The chain employs TRBV7-9 and TRBJ1-1; D unresolved. The CDR3 consists of 14 residues. Germline V gene lookup returns CDR1 SEHNR and CDR2 FQNEAQ (reference sequence). CDR3 region: CARSPGIANTEAFF. CDR3 DNA sequence: TGTGCCCGCAGCCCTGGTATAGCGAACACTGAAGCTTTCTTT.

This clonotype was observed many times. The CDR3 region is CASSLARQGADTQYF. Written as DNA, the CDR3 is TGTGCCAGCAGCTTGGCGCGGCAGGGCGCAGATACGCAGTATTTT. The rearrangement uses TRBV5-4 and TRBJ2-3, with D maybe TRBD1 (5 bases). Germline values: CDR1 SGHNT, CDR2 YYREEE (reference sequence). V lost 0 bases and J lost 4, with 12 bases in between. The CDR3 is 15 residues long.

The chain carries TRBV10-2 and TRBJ2-7; TRBD2 aligns across 9 bases. The CDR3 contains 14 residues. Germline V CDR1 and CDR2: WSHSY, SAAADI. V lost 9 bases and J lost 0; bases outside the gene matches: 6. This CDR3 reads CASGTSSSSYEQYF. CDR3 nucleotides: TGCGCCAGTGGGACTAGCAGCAGCTCCTACGAGCAGTACTTC.